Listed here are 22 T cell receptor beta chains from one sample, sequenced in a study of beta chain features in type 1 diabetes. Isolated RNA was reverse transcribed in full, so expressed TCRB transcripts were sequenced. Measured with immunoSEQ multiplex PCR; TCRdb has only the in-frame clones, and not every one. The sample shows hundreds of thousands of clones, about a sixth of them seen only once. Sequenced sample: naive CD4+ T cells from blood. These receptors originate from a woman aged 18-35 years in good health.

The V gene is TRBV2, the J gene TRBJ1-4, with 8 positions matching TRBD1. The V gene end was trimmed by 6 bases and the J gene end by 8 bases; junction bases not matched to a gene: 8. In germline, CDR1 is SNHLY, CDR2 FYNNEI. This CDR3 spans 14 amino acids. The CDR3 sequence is CASRRTGLGEKLFF. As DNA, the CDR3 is TGTGCCAGCAGAAGGACAGGGTTAGGAGAAAAACTGTTTTTT.

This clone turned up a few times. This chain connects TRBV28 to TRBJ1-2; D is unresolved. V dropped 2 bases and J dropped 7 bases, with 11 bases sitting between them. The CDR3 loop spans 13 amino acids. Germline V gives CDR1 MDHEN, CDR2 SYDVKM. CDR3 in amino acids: CASSLIFPGGYTF. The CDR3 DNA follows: TGTGCCAGCAGTTTAATCTTTCCGGGTGGCTACACCTTC.

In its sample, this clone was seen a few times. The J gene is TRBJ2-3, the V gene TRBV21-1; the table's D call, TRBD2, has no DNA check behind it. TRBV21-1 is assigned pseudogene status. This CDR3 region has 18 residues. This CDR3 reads CASSPTQREDGGTDTQYF. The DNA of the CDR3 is TGTGCCAGCAGCCCGACACAGCGGGAGGATGGTGGCACAGATACGCAGTATTTT.

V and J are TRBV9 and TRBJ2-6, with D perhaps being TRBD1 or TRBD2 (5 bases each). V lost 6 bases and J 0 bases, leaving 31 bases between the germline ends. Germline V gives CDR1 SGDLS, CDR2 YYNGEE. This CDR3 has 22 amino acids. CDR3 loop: CASTGTRGDGANRDSGANVLTF. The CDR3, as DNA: TGTGCCAGCACCGGAACAAGAGGGGACGGGGCGAACCGAGACTCTGGGGCCAACGTCCTGACTTTC.

CDR3 loop: CASSQENSNQPQHF. The CDR3 region has the DNA TGTGCCAGCAGCCAAGAGAATAGCAATCAGCCCCAGCATTTT. This rearrangement joins TRBV4-2 to TRBJ1-5; no reliable D call. The CDR3 runs to 14 residues. Germline V gives CDR1 LGHNA, CDR2 YNFKEQ. The ends were cut back, 0 bases at V and 0 bases at J, with 3 bases in the middle.

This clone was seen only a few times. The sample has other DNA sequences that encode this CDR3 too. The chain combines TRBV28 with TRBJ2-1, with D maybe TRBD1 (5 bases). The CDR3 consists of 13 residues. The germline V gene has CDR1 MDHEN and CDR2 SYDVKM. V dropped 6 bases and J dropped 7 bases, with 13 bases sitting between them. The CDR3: CASRRQGGNEQFF. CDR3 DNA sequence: TGTGCCAGCAGGCGTCAGGGTGGAAATGAGCAGTTCTTC.

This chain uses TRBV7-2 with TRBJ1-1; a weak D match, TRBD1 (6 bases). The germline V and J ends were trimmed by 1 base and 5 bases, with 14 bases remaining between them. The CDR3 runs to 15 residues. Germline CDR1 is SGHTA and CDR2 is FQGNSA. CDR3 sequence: CASSLGSRGRTEAFF. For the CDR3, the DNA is TGTGCCAGCAGCTTAGGGAGCAGGGGAAGGACTGAAGCTTTCTTT.

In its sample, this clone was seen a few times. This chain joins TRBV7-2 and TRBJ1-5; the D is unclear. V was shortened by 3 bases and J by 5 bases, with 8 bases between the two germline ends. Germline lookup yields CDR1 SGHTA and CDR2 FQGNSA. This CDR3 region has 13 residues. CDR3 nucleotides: TGTGCCAGCAGCTTTGCCGAAGATCAGCCCCAGCATTTT. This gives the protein CASSFAEDQPQHF.

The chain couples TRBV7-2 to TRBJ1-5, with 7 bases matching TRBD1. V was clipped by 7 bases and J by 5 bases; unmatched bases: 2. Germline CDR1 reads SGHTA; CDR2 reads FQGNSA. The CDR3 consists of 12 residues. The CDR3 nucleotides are TGTGCCAGCACACAGGGGTATCAGCCCCAGCATTTT. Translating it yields CASTQGYQPQHF.

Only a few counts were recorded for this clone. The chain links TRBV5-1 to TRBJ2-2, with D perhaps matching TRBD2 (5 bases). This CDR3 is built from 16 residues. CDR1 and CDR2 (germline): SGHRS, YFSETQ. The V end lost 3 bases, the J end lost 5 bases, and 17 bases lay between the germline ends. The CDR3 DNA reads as TGCGCCAGCAGCTCACTTCCGGCACGGGGTACCGGGGAGCTGTTTTTT. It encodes CASSSLPARGTGELFF.

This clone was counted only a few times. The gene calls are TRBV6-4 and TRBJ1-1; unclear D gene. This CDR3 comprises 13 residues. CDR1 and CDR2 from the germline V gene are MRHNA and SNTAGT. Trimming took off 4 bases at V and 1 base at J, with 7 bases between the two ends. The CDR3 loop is CASSADRNTEAFF. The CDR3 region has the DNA TGTGCCAGCAGTGCCGACCGGAACACTGAAGCTTTCTTT.

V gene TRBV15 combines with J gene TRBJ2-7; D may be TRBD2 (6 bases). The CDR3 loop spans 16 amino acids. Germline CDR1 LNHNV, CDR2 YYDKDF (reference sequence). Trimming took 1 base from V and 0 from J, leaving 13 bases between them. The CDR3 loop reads CATSRGLRGSSYEQYF. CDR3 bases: TGTGCCACCAGCAGAGGTTTGCGGGGTAGCTCCTACGAGCAGTACTTC.

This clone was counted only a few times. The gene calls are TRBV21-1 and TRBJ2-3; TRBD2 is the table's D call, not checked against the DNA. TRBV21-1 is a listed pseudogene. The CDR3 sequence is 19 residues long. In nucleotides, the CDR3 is TGTGCCAGCAGCAAAGCGCCGTGGCGGGAATTACCTAGCACAGATACGCAGTATTTT. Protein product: CASSKAPWRELPSTDTQYF.

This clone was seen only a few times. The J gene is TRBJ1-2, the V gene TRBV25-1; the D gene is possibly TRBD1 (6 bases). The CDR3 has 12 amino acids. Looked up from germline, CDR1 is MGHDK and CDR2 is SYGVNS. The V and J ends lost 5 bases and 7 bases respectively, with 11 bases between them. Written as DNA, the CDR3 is TGTGCCAGCAGTTTAGGGGGTTCTGGCTACACCTTC. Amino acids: CASSLGGSGYTF.

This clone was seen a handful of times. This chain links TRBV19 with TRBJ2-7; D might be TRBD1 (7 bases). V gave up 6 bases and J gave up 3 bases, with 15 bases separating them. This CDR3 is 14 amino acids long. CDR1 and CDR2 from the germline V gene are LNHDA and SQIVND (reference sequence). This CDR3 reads CASSTSRDSYEQYF. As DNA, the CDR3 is TGTGCCAGTAGCACTAGCCGGGACAGCTACGAGCAGTACTTC.

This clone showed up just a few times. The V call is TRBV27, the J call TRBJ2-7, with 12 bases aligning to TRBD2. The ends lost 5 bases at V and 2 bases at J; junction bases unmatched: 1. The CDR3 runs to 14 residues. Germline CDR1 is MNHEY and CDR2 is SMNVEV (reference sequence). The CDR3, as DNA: TGTGCCAGCAGTCTAGCGGGAGGGCCCTACGAGCAGTACTTC. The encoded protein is CASSLAGGPYEQYF.

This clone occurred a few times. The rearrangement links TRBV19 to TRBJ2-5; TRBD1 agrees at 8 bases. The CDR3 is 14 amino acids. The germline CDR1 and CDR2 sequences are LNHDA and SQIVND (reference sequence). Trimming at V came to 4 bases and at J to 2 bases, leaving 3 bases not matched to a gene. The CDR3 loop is CASSRDRQQETQYF. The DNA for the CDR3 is TGTGCCAGTAGTAGGGACAGGCAACAAGAGACCCAGTACTTC.

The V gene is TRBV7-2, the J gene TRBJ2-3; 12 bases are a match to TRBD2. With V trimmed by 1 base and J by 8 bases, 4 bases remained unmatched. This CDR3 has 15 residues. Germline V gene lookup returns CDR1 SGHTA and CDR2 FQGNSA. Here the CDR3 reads CASSLGLAGVGTQYF. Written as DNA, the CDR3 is TGTGCCAGCAGCTTAGGACTAGCGGGAGTAGGTACGCAGTATTTT.

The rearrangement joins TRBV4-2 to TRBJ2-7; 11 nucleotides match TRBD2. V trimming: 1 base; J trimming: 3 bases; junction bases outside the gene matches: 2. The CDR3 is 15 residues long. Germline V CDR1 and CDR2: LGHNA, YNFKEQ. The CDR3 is CASSQVGTSGYEQYF. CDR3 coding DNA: TGTGCCAGCAGCCAAGTCGGGACTAGCGGCTACGAGCAGTACTTC.

The CDR3 sequence: CASSFGGGSNTGELFF. The CDR3 DNA is TGCGCCAGCAGCTTCGGAGGGGGATCGAACACCGGGGAGCTGTTTTTT. The V call is TRBV5-1, the J call TRBJ2-2; D may be TRBD1 or TRBD2 (6 bases each). Germline assignment: CDR1 SGHRS and CDR2 YFSETQ. There are 16 residues in the CDR3. Trimming took 2 bases from V and 0 from J, leaving 11 bases between them.

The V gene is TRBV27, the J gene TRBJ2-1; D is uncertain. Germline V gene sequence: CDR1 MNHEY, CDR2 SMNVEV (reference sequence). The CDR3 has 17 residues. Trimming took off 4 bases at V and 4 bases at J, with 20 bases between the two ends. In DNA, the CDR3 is TGTGCCAGCAGTTCTCTGCTTAAGTGGGAAAGGTACAATGAGCAGTTCTTC. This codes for CASSSLLKWERYNEQFF.

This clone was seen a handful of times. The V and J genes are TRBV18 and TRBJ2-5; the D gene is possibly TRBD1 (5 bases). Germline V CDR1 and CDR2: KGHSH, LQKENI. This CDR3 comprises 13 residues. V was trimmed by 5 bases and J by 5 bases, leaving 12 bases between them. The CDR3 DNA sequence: TGTGCCAGCTCATCAGGGTTCCGGGAGACCCAGTACTTC. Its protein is CASSSGFRETQYF.